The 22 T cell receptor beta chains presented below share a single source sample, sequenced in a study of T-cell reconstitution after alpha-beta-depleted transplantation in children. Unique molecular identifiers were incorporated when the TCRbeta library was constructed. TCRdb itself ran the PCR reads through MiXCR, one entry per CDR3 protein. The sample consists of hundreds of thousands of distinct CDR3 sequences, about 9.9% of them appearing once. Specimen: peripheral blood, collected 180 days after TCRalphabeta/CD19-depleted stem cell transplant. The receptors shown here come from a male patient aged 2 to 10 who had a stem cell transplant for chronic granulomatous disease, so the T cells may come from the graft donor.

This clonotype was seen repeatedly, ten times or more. The CDR3 sequence is CASSFGGNSYNEQFF. The CDR3, as DNA: TGTGCCAGCAGTTTCGGAGGGAACTCCTACAATGAGCAGTTCTTC. The rearrangement uses TRBV28 and TRBJ2-1; D may be TRBD2 (6 bases). Trimming removed 3 bases at V and 0 bases at J, with 9 bases between. Germline lookup yields CDR1 MDHEN and CDR2 SYDVKM. This CDR3 is built from 15 residues.

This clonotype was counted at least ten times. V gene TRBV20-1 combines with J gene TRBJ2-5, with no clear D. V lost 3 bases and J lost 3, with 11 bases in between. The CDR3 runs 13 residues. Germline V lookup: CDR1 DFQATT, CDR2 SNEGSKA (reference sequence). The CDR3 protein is CSASPPEKETQYF. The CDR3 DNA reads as TGCAGTGCTAGCCCCCCGGAAAAAGAGACCCAGTACTTC.

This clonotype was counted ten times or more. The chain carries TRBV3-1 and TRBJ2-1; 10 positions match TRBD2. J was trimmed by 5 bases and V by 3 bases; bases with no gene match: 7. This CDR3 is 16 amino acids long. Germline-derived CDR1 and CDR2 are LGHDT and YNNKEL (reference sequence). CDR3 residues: CASSQRRTSGNNEQFF. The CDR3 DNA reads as TGTGCCAGCAGCCAGCGTAGGACTAGCGGCAACAATGAGCAGTTCTTC.

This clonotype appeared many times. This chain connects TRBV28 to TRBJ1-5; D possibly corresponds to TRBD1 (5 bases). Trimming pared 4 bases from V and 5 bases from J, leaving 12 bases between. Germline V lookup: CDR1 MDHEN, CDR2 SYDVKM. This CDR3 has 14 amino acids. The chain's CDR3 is CASSSGQSYQPQHF. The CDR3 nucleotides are TGTGCCAGCAGTTCCGGACAAAGTTATCAGCCCCAGCATTTT.

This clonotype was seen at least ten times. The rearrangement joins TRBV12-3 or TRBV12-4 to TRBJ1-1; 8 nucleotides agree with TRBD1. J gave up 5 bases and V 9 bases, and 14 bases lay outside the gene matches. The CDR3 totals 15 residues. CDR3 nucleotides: TGTGCCAGTCAACAGGGGGTTAACTTAAGGACTGAAGCTTTCTTT. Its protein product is CASQQGVNLRTEAFF.

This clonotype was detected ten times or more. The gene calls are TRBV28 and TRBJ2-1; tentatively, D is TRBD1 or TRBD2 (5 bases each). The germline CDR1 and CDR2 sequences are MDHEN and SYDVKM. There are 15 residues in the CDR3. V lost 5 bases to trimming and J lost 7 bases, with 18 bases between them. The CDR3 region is CASSLRGAGVNEQFF. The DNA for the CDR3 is TGTGCCAGCAGTCTAAGGGGTGCCGGGGTAAATGAGCAGTTCTTC.

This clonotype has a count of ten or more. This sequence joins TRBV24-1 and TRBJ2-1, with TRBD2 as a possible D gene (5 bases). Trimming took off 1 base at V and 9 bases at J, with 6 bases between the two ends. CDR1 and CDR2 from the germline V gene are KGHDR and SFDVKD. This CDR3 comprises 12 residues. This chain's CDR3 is CATSDLLGEQFF. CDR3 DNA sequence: TGTGCCACCAGTGATTTACTAGGTGAGCAGTTCTTC.

The CDR3 spells CASSQFGSGQETQYF. CDR3 nucleotides: TGTGCCAGCAGCCAATTTGGTTCGGGGCAAGAGACCCAGTACTTC. The chain couples TRBV16 to TRBJ2-5; D might be TRBD2 (5 bases). The CDR3 consists of 15 residues. Germline values: CDR1 KGHSY, CDR2 FQNENV. Trimming took 1 base from V and 2 from J, leaving 11 bases between them.

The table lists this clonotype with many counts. The CDR3 is CATSDPGRRGGAYNEQFF. In nucleotides, the CDR3 is TGTGCCACCAGTGATCCCGGACGGAGGGGGGGGGCCTACAATGAGCAGTTCTTC. The V call is TRBV24-1, the J call TRBJ2-1; a weak D match, TRBD2 (7 bases). V shed 3 bases and J shed 2 bases, with 19 bases lying between them. The CDR3 consists of 18 residues. Germline-derived CDR1 and CDR2 are KGHDR and SFDVKD.

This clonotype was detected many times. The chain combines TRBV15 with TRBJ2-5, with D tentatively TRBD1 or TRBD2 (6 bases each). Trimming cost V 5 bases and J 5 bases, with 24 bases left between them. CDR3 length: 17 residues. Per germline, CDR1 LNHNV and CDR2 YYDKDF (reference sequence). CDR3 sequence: CATSGPGRGGLWETQYF. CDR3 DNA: TGTGCCACCAGCGGACCGGGGCGAGGGGGGCTATGGGAGACCCAGTACTTC.

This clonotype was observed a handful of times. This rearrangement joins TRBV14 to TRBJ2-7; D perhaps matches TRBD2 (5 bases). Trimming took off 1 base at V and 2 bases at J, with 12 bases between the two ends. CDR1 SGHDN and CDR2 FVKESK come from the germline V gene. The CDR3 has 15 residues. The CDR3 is CASSQGVTGTYEQYF. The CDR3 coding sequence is TGTGCCAGCAGCCAAGGAGTCACGGGAACCTACGAGCAGTACTTC.

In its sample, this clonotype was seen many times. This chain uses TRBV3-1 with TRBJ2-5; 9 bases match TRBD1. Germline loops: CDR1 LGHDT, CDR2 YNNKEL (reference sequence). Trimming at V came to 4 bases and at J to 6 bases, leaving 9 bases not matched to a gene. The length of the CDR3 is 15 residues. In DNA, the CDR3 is TGTGCCAGCAGCCCCCGGGACAGGGATGTAAAGACCCAGTACTTC. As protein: CASSPRDRDVKTQYF.

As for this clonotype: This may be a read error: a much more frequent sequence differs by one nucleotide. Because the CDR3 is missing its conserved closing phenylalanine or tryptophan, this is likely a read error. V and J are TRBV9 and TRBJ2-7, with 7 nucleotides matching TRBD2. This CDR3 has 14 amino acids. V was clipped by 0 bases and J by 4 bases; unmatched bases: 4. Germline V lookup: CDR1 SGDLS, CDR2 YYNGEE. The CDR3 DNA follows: TGTGCCAGCAGCGTAGAGTCGGGGGGATACGAGCAGTACTAC. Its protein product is CASSVESGGYEQYY.

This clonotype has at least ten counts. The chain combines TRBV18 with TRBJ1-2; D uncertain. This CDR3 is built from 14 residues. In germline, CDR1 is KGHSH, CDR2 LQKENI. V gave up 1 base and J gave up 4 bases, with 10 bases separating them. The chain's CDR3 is CASSPQGNFYGYTF. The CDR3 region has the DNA TGTGCCAGCTCACCACAGGGAAACTTCTATGGCTACACCTTC.

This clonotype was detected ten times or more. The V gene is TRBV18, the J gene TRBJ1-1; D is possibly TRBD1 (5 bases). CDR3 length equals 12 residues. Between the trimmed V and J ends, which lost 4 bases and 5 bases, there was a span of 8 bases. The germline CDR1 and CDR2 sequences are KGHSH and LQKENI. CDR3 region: CASSLQGTEAFF. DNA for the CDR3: TGTGCCAGCTCACTGCAGGGAACTGAAGCTTTCTTT.

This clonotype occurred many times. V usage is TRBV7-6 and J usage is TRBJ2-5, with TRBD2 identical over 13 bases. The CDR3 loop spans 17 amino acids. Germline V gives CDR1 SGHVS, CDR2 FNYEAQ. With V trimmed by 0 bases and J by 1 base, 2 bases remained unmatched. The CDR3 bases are TGTGCCAGCAGCTTAGCGTGGACTAGCGGGGGCCAAGAGACCCAGTACTTC. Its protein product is CASSLAWTSGGQETQYF.

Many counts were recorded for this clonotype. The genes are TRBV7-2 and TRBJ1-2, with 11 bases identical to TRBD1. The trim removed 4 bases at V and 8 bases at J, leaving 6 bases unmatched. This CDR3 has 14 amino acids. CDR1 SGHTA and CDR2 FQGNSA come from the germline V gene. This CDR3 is CASSSGTGGGGYTF. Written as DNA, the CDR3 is TGTGCCAGCAGCTCCGGGACAGGGGGGGGCGGCTACACCTTC.

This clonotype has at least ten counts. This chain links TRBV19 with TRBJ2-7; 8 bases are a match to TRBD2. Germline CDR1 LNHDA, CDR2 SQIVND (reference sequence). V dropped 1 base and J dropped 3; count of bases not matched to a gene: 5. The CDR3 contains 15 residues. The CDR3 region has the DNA TGTGCCAGTAGTATAGTTCCGGGAGGGCTCTACGAGCAGTACTTC. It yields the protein CASSIVPGGLYEQYF.

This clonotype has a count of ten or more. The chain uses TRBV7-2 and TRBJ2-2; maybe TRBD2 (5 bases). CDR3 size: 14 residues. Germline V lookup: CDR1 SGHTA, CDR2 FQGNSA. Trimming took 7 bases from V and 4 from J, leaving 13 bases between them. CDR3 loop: CASKRGFSTGELFF. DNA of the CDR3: TGTGCCAGCAAACGGGGATTTAGCACCGGGGAGCTGTTTTTT.

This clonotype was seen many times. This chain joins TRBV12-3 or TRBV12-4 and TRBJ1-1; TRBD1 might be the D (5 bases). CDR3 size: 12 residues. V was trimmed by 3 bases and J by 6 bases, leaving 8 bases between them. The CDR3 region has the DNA TGTGCCAGCAGTTTTGGGGGGGCTGAAGCTTTCTTT. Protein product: CASSFGGAEAFF.

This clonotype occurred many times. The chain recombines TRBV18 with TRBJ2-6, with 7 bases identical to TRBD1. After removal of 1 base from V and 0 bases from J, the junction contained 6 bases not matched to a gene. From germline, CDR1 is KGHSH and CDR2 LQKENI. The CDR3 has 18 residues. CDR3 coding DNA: TGTGCCAGCTCACCACAGAGGGACAGAGTCTCTGGGGCCAACGTCCTGACTTTC. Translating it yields CASSPQRDRVSGANVLTF.

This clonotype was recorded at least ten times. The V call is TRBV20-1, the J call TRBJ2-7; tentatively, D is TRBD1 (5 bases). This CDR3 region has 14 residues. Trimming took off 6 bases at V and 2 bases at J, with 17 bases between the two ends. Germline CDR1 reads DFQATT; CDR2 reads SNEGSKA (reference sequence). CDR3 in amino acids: CSASPGGATYEQYF. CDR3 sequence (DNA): TGCAGTGCAAGCCCCGGTGGGGCAACCTACGAGCAGTACTTC.